This T cell receptor (beta chain) originates from a study of blood T cell repertoires in COVID-19. Study-wide context: Whether acute or convalescent, the COVID-19 samples came from the United States, Italy and Spain. Nucleic acid was either cDNA or gDNA, and it came from T cells, B-cell-depleted T cells, or PBMCs.

The CDR3 has 14 amino acids. Germline V gene lookup returns CDR1 SEHNR and CDR2 FQNEAQ (reference sequence). V gave up 5 bases and J gave up 4 bases; unmatched junction bases: 6. Authors' analysis steps: Amplification of reference gene primers provided the estimated nucleated cell counts. Data came from immunoSEQ multiplex PCR; TCRdb stores just in-frame clones and leaves some out. That table gives V, J and clone size, and the DNA gave D and trimming. The table lists around 250,000 clones, around 82% of them singletons. The chain joins TRBV7-9 to TRBJ1-2; 8 nucleotides line up with TRBD1. Sequenced input: peripheral blood. The receptor was isolated from a man aged 50-59 years with active or convalescent COVID-19. CDR3 sequence: CASSPSGGLYGYTF. The CDR3 DNA is TGTGCCAGCAGCCCATCAGGGGGCCTCTATGGCTACACCTTC. Filled out from reference TRBV7-9 and TRBJ1-2, the complete variable domain reads DTGVSQNPRHKITKRGQNVTFRCDPISEHNRLYWYRQTLGQGPEFLTYFQNEAQLEKSRLLSDRFSAERPKGSFSTLEIQRTEQGDSAMYLCASSPSGGLYGYTFGSGTRLTVV.